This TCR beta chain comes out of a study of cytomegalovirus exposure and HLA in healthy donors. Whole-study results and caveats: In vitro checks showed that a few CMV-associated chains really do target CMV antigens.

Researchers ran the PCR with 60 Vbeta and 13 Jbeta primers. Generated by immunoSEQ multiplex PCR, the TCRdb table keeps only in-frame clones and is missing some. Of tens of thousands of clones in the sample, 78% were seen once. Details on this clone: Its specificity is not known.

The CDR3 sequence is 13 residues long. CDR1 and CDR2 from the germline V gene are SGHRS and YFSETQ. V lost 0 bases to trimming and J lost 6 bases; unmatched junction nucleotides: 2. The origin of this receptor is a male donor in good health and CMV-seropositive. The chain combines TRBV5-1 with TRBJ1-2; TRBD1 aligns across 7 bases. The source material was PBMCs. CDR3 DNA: TGCGCCAGCAGCTTGGCGGGGACAGATGGCTACACCTTC. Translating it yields CASSLAGTDGYTF.